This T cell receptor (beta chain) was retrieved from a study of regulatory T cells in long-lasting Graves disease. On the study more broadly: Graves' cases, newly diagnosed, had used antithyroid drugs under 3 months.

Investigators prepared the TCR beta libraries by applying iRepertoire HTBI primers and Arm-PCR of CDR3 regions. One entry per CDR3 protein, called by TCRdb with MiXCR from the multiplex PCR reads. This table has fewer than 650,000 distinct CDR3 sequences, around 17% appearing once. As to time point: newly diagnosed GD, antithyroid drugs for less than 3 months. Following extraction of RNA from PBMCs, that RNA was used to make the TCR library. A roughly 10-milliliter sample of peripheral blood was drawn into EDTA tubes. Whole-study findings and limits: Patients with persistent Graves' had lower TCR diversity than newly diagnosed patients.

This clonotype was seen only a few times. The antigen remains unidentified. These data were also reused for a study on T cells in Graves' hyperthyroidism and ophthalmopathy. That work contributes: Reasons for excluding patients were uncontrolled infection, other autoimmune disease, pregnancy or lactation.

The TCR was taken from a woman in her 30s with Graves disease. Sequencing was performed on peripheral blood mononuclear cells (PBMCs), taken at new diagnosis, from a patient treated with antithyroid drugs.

The CDR3: CASSSPGDAGELFF. DNA of the CDR3: TGTGCCAGCAGTTCCCCGGGAGACGCCGGGGAGCTGTTTTTT. The V call is TRBV6-2 or TRBV6-3, the J call TRBJ2-2; tentatively, D is TRBD2 (6 bases). The CDR3 extends over 14 amino acids. In germline, CDR1 is MNHEY, CDR2 SVGEGT. V was clipped by 4 bases and J by 6 bases, with 12 bases between them.